This TCR beta chain was sequenced in a study of OX40 agonist ivuxolimab in advanced cancers. Study-level points and caveats: At doses 0.1 to 3.0 mg/kg, CD4+ and CD8+ clones expanded.

Repertoires were generated with immunoSEQ multiplex PCR, while TCRdb's copy carries only in-frame clones and drops some. The table records tens of thousands of clones, roughly 90% of them present only once. As to this clone: Its specificity is not known.

Germline V lookup: CDR1 MDHEN, CDR2 SYDVKM. Trimming cost V 4 bases and J 9 bases, with 13 bases left between them. The CDR3 is 13 residues long. The starting material was CD4+ or CD8+ T cells sorted from blood, obtained in a trial of the OX40 agonist ivuxolimab. The J gene is TRBJ2-1, the V gene TRBV28; D might be TRBD1 (6 bases). The receptor was derived from an adult with an advanced solid tumor such as melanoma, head and neck, liver or kidney cancer. The CDR3 spells CASSWGQPIEQFF. The DNA for the CDR3 is TGTGCCAGCAGTTGGGGGCAGCCAATTGAGCAGTTCTTC.